This T cell receptor (beta chain) was recorded in a study of vaccination and CD4 T cells after COVID-19. The treatment was: roughly 11-day PBMC culture with coronavirus spike peptide pools or control peptides (ViraFEST assay). This clonotype was observed a handful of times. Its antigen is currently unknown. General observations from the study: Going from about 22 to 38, median SARS-CoV-2-reactive clonotypes did not rise significantly.

The Oncomine TCR Beta short-read assay sequenced DNA from cultured CD4+ T cells. From cultured CD4+ T cells, genomic DNA was extracted. A single record per CDR3 protein comes from TCRdb applying MiXCR to the PCR reads. The table has under 20,000 distinct CDR3 sequences, 54% seen once. Trimming took off 3 bases at V and 4 bases at J, with 8 bases between the two ends. CDR1 MNHNS and CDR2 SASEGT come from the germline V gene. The CDR3 totals 13 residues. This clonotype originated in a human donor who had recovered from COVID-19. The specimen was CD4+ T cells from blood, cultured in vitro. V and J are TRBV6-1 and TRBJ2-3; no clear D gene. CDR3 in DNA: TGTGCCAGCAGTGACTCAGAGGCAGATACGCAGTATTTT. Translation: CASSDSEADTQYF.